This T cell receptor beta chain was profiled in a study of cytotoxic CD8 clonotypes in ibrutinib-treated CLL. Study summary: Some 25 partial and 2 complete responses; at median roughly 67 months, approximately 14 remitted, about twelve progressed.

The CDR3 runs 11 residues. Trimming removed 5 bases at V and 5 bases at J, with 6 bases between. CDR1 is SGHRS and CDR2 is YFSETQ in the germline V gene. Whole-study findings and limits: At ibrutinib response, clonality increased, and at progression it declined back toward baseline. In comparison with age-matched healthy donors, baseline clonality was higher and tracked circulating CD8+ T-cell counts.

The targeted sequencing depth was 1 in 200,000 to 1 in 1 million T cells. Measured with immunoSEQ multiplex PCR; TCRdb has only the in-frame clones, and not every one. The sample has about 130,000 clones, around four fifths seen once. This clone occurred once. Antigen specificity is unknown. The clonotype comes from a human donor with chronic lymphocytic leukemia. Sample: PBMCs, taken after 24 months of ibrutinib treatment. The V call is TRBV5-1, the J call TRBJ2-3; D is undetermined. CDR3 sequence reads: CASRSQDTQYF. The CDR3 DNA follows: TGCGCCAGCAGAAGTCAAGATACGCAGTATTTT. The whole variable domain, remainder taken from reference TRBV5-1 and TRBJ2-3, is KAGVTQTPRYLIKTRGQQVTLSCSPISGHRSVSWYQQTPGQGLQFLFEYFSETQRNKGNFPGRFSGRQFSNSRSEMNVSTLELGDSALYLCASRSQDTQYFGPGTRLTVL.